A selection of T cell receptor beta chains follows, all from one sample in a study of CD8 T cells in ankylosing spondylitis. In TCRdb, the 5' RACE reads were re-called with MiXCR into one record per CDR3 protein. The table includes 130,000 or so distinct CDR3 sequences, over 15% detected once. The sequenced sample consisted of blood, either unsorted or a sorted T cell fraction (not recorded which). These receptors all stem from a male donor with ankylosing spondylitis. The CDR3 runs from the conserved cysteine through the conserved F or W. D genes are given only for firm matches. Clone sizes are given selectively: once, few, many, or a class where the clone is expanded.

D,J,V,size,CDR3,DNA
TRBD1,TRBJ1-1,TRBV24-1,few,CATSDRGTSRAVRTGGIGTEAFF,TGTGCCACCAGTGATCGGGGGACCAGTCGTGCTGTAAGGACAGGGGGGATTGGCACTGAAGCTTTCTTT
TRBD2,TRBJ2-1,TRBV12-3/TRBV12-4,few,CASSRGLAGDPASYNEQFF,TGTGCCAGCAGTAGAGGACTAGCGGGAGACCCAGCCTCCTACAATGAGCAGTTCTTC
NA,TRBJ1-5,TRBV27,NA,CASSERQGNQPQHF,TGTGCCAGCAGTGAGCGACAGGGCAATCAGCCCCAGCATTTT
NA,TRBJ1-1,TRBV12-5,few,CASGQGGGDTEAFF,TGTGCTAGTGGTCAAGGGGGGGGTGACACTGAAGCTTTCTTT
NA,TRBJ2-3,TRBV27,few,CASSNIPGGPDTQYF,TGTGCCAGCAGTAACATCCCCGGGGGCCCAGATACGCAGTATTTT
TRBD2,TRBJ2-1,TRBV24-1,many,CATASGLADTGPRYNEQFF,TGTGCCACCGCTTCGGGACTAGCGGATACTGGGCCTAGATACAATGAGCAGTTCTTC
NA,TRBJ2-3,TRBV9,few,CASSESGDPRDTQYF,TGTGCCAGCAGCGAAAGCGGAGATCCTCGCGATACGCAGTATTTT
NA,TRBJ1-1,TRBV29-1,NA,CSVEDSGTNTEAFF,TGCAGCGTTGAGGATTCCGGGACAAACACTGAAGCTTTCTTT
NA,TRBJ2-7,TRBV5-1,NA,CASSSTGPTYEQYF,TGCGCCAGCAGCTCAACGGGACCTACCTACGAGCAGTACTTC
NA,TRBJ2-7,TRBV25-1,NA,CASSESLEQYF,TGTGCCAGCAGTGAATCCCTAGAGCAGTACTTC
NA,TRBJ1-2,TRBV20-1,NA,CSAPRERGYTF,TGCAGTGCTCCGCGTGAGAGAGGCTACACCTTC
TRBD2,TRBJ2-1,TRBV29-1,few,CSVAAGAYNEQFF,TGCAGCGTTGCTGCGGGAGCCTACAATGAGCAGTTCTTC
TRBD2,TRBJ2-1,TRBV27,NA,CASSLILAGANEQFF,TGTGCCAGCAGTTTAATACTAGCGGGAGCCAATGAGCAGTTCTTC
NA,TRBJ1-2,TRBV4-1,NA,CASRQAGWGSGYTF,TGCGCCAGCAGGCAGGCGGGCTGGGGTAGCGGCTACACCTTC
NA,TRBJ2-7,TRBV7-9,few,CASSLLGPGAYEQYF,TGTGCCAGCAGCTTATTAGGGCCAGGGGCCTACGAGCAGTACTTC
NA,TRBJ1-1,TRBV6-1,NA,CASSEEREGSPEAFF,TGTGCCAGCAGTGAAGAGAGGGAAGGGTCCCCTGAAGCTTTCTTT
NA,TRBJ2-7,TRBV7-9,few,CASSSLERDIFYEQYF,TGTGCCAGCAGCTCCCTCGAGAGGGACATCTTCTACGAGCAGTACTTC
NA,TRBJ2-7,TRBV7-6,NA,CASSLVGSRFYEQYF,TGTGCCAGCAGCCTCGTGGGCAGTCGGTTTTACGAGCAGTACTTC
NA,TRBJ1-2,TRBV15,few,CATSRSKRYGYTF,TGTGCCACCAGCCGTTCGAAACGCTATGGCTACACCTTC
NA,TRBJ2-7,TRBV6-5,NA,CASSPGYGEQYF,TGTGCCAGCAGTCCCGGGTATGGCGAGCAGTACTTC
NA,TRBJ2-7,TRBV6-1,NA,CASSEGLINYEQYF,TGTGCCAGCAGTGAGGGACTTATCAACTACGAGCAGTACTTC
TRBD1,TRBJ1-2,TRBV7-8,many,CASSWDRGGYGYTF,TGTGCCAGCAGCTGGGACAGGGGGGGCTATGGCTACACCTTC
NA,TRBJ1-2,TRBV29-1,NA,CSVVLRDNYYGDTF,TGCAGCGTTGTGCTCCGTGACAACTACTATGGCGACACCTTC
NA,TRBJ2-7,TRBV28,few,CASSLLFYEQYF,TGTGCCAGCAGTTTACTCTTCTACGAGCAGTACTTC
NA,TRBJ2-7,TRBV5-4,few,CASSLIVGTTAPEETGHYEQYF,TGTGCCAGCAGCTTGATTGTCGGTACTACTGCTCCGGAAGAGACAGGTCACTACGAGCAGTACTTC
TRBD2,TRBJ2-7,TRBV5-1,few,CASSLAGWTSGTYEQYF,TGCGCCAGCAGCTTGGCCGGTTGGACTAGCGGTACCTACGAGCAGTACTTC
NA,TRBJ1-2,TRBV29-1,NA,CSVGSAYGYTF,TGCAGCGTTGGCAGTGCCTATGGCTACACCTTC
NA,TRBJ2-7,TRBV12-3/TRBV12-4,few,CASRPVGDNEQYF,TGTGCCAGCAGGCCCGTTGGGGATAACGAGCAGTACTTC
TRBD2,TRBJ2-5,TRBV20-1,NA,CSARGLAGWGETQYF,TGCAGTGCTAGGGGACTAGCGGGATGGGGAGAGACCCAGTACTTC
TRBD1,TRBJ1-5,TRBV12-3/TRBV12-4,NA,CASSDRGGQPQHF,TGTGCCAGCAGTGACAGGGGCGGCCAGCCCCAGCATTTT
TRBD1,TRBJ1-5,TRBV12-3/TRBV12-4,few,CASSFSTGSNQPQHF,TGTGCCAGCAGTTTCTCGACAGGGAGCAATCAGCCCCAGCATTTT
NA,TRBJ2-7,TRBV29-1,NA,CSVRPVGRFDEQYF,TGCAGCGTGAGGCCCGTGGGCCGGTTTGACGAGCAGTACTTC
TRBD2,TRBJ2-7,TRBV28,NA,CASNLWREGFYEQYF,TGTGCCAGCAACCTTTGGCGGGAGGGGTTCTACGAGCAGTACTTC
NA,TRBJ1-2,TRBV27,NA,CASSFIGAGNYGYTF,TGTGCCAGCAGTTTTATAGGGGCGGGGAACTATGGCTACACCTTC
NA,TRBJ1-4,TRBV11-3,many,CASSFTRDIATNEKLFF,TGTGCCAGCAGCTTCACCAGGGATATAGCAACTAATGAAAAACTGTTTTTT
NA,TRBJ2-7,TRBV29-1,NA,CSVEVDGSSYEQYF,TGCAGCGTTGAAGTCGACGGATCTTCCTACGAGCAGTACTTC
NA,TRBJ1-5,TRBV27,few,CATSLGGSNQPQHF,TGTGCCACCAGCCTCGGGGGTTCCAATCAGCCCCAGCATTTT